The source of this T cell receptor (beta chain) is a study of regulatory T cells in long-lasting Graves disease (dated by TCRdb to about 2021). Describing the broader study: Persistent Graves' disease meant more than 5 years of antithyroid drug treatment with TSH receptor autoantibodies that stayed positive. A total of around 35 samples underwent TCR sequencing: about 13 from persistent and approximately 20 from newly diagnosed Graves' disease patients. Peripheral blood TCR sequencing and RNA sequencing compared persistent Graves' disease patients with newly diagnosed Graves' disease patients. In the clinical cohort, patients with persistent Graves' disease had used antithyroid drugs for an average of about 9.4 years. The study took place in China and was registered as a clinical trial. The paper as a whole reports these results and caveats: The authors noted that the small sample size was a limitation that may lower accuracy. Persistent patients shared more public clonotypes among themselves (2,741) than newly diagnosed patients did (about 1,000). Only peripheral blood was studied, because thyroid tissue, the primary lesion, was inaccessible. Sequencing and analysis were limited to the TCR beta chain. Preferential use of TRBV28, TRBJ1-2 and TRBJ2-5 was observed in persistent disease, whereas TRBV20-1 and TRBJ2-1 were favored in newly diagnosed disease. Compared with newly diagnosed patients, persistent Graves' disease patients had lower TCR Shannon entropy and fewer highly expanded clones, which suggests clonal expansion.

The time point label, read with the paper, signifies: persistent/refractory GD, antithyroid drugs over 5 years with positive TRAb. RNA was extracted from PBMCs in TRIzol for both TCR sequencing and RNA sequencing. Graves' disease was diagnosed according to American Thyroid Association guidelines. Patients were recruited from an endocrinology department in Xi'an, China. Each patient gave approximately 9.7 milliliters of peripheral blood, collected in an EDTA anticoagulant tube. PBMCs were isolated by Ficoll Paque Plus density gradient separation without further T cell sorting. An Agilent 2100 Bioanalyzer and agarose gel were used to assess RNA quality, and a NanoDrop 2000 was used to measure RNA concentration. CDR1 and CDR2 are drawn from the germline V gene: SGHTA, FQGNSA. Germline trimming: 1 base from V, 2 bases from J; junction bases outside gene matches: 9. Spanning cysteine to phenylalanine, the CDR3 consists of 17 amino acids. Here the CDR3 DNA is all that survives: 51 bases in frame from base 1.

This clonotype was counted at least ten times. No cognate antigen has been identified for it. No qualities accompany the bases; no much larger clone lies one base away. Libraries were prepared through multiplex PCR. TCRdb lists the instrument as Illumina HiSeq 4000. TCR beta libraries were built with iRepertoire HTBI primers and Arm-PCR amplification of CDR3 regions. Gel purification was performed on PCR products prior to sequencing. Concerning the study's data processing: Gene usage analysis of CDR3 amino acid clonotypes relied on the 60 to 65 TRBV and 12 to 15 TRBJ segments identified across samples. COPE and FqMerger were used to merge the filtered high-quality paired reads into contigs. Contigs were aligned with BLAST to IMGT TRBV, TRBD and TRBJ reference genes, and CDR3 was defined per IMGT. Any clonotype with a frequency above 0.1% was classified as a highly expanded clone. Shannon entropy served as the measure of repertoire diversity, while the Gini coefficient captured V-J evenness. A clonotype was considered public if more than one individual shared it. TCRdb passed the public sequencing reads through fastp at Q25 and MiXCR, retaining productive beta sequences. Each CDR3 protein gets just one entry, which takes the most common genes and DNA from the rows behind it. The V and J calls, along with clone size, are taken from TCRdb and not from the paper's own processing. The sample includes over 650,000 distinct CDR3 sequences, with about 32% observed a single time. The ten largest clones capture 42% of the sample.

The chain is assembled from TRBV7-2 and TRBJ1-2; 8 junctional bases match TRBD1. Sequences were derived from peripheral blood mononuclear cells (PBMCs), sampled when the disease was refractory, from a patient treated with antithyroid drugs. This sequence was found in a female donor with Graves disease. The sequenced DNA: TGTGCCAGCAGCTTAGTGGGAACAGGGGGTTTCAACTATGGCTACACCTTC. This yields the protein CASSLVGTGGFNYGYTF.